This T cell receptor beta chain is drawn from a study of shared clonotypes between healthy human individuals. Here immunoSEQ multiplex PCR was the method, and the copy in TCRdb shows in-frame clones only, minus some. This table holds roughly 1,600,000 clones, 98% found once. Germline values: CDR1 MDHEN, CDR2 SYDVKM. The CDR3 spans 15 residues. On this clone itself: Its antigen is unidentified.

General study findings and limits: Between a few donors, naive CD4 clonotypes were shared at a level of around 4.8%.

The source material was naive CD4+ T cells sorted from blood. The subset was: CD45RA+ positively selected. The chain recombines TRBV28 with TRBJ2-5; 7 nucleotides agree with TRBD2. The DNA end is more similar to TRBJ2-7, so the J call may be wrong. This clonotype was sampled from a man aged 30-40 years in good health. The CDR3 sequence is CASSSSGASSYEQYF. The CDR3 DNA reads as TGTGCCAGCAGTTCTAGCGGAGCCAGCTCCTACGAGCAGTACTTC.